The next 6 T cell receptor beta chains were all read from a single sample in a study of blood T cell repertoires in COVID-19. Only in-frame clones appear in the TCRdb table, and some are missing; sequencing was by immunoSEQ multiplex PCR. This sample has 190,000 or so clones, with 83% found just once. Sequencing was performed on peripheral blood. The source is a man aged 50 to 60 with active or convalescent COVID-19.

CDR3 DNA: TGCGCCAGCAGCCTTACTAGCGGGAACTACAATGAGCAGTTCTTC. This encodes CASSLTSGNYNEQFF. The chain employs TRBV10-1 and TRBJ2-1, with 10 bases aligning to TRBD2. The germline V gene encodes CDR1 WNHNN and CDR2 SYGVQD (reference sequence). This CDR3 has 15 residues. The J segment lost 3 bases and the V segment lost 6 bases, leaving 5 bases of the junction unmatched.

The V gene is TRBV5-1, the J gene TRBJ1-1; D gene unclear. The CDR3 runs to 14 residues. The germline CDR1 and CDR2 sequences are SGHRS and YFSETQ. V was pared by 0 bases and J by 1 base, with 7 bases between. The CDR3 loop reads CASSLDLRNTEAFF. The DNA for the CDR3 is TGCGCCAGCAGCTTGGATCTTCGGAACACTGAAGCTTTCTTT. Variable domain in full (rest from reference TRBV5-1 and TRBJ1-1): KAGVTQTPRYLIKTRGQQVTLSCSPISGHRSVSWYQQTPGQGLQFLFEYFSETQRNKGNFPGRFSGRQFSNSRSEMNVSTLELGDSALYLCASSLDLRNTEAFFGQGTRLTVV.

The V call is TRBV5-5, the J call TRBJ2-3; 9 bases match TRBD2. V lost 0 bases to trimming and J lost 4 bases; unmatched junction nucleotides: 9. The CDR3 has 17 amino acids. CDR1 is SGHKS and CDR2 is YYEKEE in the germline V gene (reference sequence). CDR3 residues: CASSLDRLAGWADTQYF. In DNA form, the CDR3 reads TGTGCCAGCAGCTTGGACCGCCTAGCGGGGTGGGCAGATACGCAGTATTTT.

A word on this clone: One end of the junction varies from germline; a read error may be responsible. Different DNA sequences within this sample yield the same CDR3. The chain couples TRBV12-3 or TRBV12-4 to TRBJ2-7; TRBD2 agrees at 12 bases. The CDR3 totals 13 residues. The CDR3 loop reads CASSLAGGLEQYF. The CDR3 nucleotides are TGTGCCAGCAGTCTAGCGGGAGGGTTGGAGCAGTACTTC.

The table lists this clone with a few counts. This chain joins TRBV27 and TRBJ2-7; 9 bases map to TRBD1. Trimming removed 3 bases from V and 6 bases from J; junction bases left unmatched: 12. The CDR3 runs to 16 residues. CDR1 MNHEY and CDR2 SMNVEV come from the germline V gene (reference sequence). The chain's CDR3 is CASSFPTGQGPREQYF. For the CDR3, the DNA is TGTGCCAGCAGTTTCCCTACGGGACAGGGACCTCGCGAGCAGTACTTC.

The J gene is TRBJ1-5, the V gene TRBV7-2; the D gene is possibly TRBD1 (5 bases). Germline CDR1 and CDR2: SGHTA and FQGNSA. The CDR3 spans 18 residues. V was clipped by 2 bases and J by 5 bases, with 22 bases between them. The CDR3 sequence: CASSLWGTTQVRYQPQHF. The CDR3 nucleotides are TGTGCCAGCAGCTTATGGGGCACGACGCAGGTCAGGTATCAGCCCCAGCATTTT.